The 6 T cell receptor beta chains below all came from one sample that was sequenced in a study of blood T cell repertoires in COVID-19. Using immunoSEQ multiplex PCR, the repertoire was profiled, and TCRdb retains in-frame clones only, with some absent. The table has about 140,000 clones, around 79% seen once. Sequencing was done on a sample of peripheral blood. The source of these receptors is a man in his sixties with acute or convalescent COVID-19.

This clone was seen only a few times. The rearrangement joins TRBV5-1 to TRBJ1-4; 8 positions match TRBD1. The CDR3 is 17 amino acids. Germline CDR1 is SGHRS and CDR2 is YFSETQ. V shed 5 bases, J shed 1 base, and the junction held 10 bases outside the gene matches. The DNA of the CDR3 is TGCGCCAGCAGTCTACTGACAGGGGTTGGAACTAATGAAAAACTGTTTTTT. Encoded protein: CASSLLTGVGTNEKLFF. The full variable domain, in which reference TRBV5-1 and TRBJ1-4 provide the parts outside the CDR3, is KAGVTQTPRYLIKTRGQQVTLSCSPISGHRSVSWYQQTPGQGLQFLFEYFSETQRNKGNFPGRFSGRQFSNSRSEMNVSTLELGDSALYLCASSLLTGVGTNEKLFFGSGTQLSVL.

This chain links TRBV28 with TRBJ2-7; the match to TRBD2 covers 10 bases. The CDR3 consists of 16 residues. Germline V lookup: CDR1 MDHEN, CDR2 SYDVKM. V dropped 1 base and J dropped 0; count of bases not matched to a gene: 3. CDR3 amino acids: CASSLSASGGSYEQYF. DNA for the CDR3: TGTGCCAGCAGTTTATCGGCTAGCGGGGGCTCCTACGAGCAGTACTTC.

The chain employs TRBV24-1 and TRBJ1-2; a weak D match, TRBD1 (6 bases). Trimming cost V 5 bases and J 8 bases, with 14 bases left between them. Germline lookup yields CDR1 KGHDR and CDR2 SFDVKD. The CDR3 has 13 residues. The CDR3 loop is CATSAVQGRGYTF. CDR3 nucleotide sequence: TGTGCCACCAGTGCCGTACAGGGTCGGGGCTACACCTTC.

This clone was counted a single time. The chain recombines TRBV6-6 with TRBJ2-1, with D maybe TRBD1 (6 bases). The CDR3 consists of 16 residues. Per germline, CDR1 MNHNY and CDR2 SVGAGI (reference sequence). V was pared by 6 bases and J by 4 bases, with 19 bases between. CDR3 nucleotide sequence: TGTGCCAGCAGCCCTCGACAGGCCTACTCTTACAATGAGCAGTTCTTC. Translated: CASSPRQAYSYNEQFF.

This chain connects TRBV5-4 to TRBJ2-3; 11 bases are shared with TRBD2. Germline V gene sequence: CDR1 SGHNT, CDR2 YYREEE (reference sequence). The CDR3 is 16 residues long. V lost 2 bases to trimming and J lost 0 bases; unmatched junction nucleotides: 2. CDR3 protein: CASSFGTSGSTDTQYF. CDR3 sequence (DNA): TGTGCCAGCAGCTTCGGGACTAGCGGTAGCACAGATACGCAGTATTTT.

The J gene is TRBJ1-4, the V gene TRBV5-6, with a possible D match to TRBD1 (6 bases). Germline-derived CDR1 and CDR2 are SGHDT and YYEEEE. Trimming took 4 bases from V and 7 from J, leaving 14 bases between them. This CDR3 is 14 amino acids long. The CDR3 region is CASSIDAGAEKLFF. CDR3 coding DNA: TGTGCCAGCAGCATTGACGCAGGGGCTGAAAAACTGTTTTTT.